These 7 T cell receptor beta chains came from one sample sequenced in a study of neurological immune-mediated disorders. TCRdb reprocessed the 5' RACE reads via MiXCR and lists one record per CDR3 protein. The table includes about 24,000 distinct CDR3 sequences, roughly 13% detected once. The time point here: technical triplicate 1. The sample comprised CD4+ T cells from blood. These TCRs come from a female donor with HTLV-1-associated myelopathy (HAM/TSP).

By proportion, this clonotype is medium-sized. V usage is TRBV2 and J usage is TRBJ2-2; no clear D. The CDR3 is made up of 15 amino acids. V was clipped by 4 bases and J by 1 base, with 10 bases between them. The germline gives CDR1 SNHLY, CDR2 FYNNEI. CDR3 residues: CASSGSTVNTGELFF. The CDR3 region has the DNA TGTGCCAGCAGTGGATCGACTGTGAACACCGGGGAGCTGTTTTTT.

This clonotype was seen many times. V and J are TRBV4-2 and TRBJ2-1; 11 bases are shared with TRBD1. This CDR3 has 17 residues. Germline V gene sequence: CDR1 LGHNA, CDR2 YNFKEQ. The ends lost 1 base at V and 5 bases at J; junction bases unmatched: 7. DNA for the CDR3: TGTGCCAGCAGCCAAGTGGGGACAGGGGGAACCGACAATGAGCAGTTCTTC. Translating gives CASSQVGTGGTDNEQFF.

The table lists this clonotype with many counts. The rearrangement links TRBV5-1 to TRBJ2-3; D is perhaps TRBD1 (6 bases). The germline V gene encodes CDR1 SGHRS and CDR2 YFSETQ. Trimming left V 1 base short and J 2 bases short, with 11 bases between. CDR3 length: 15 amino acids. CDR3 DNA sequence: TGCGCCAGCAGCTTGTCGGGACATAACACAGATACGCAGTATTTT. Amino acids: CASSLSGHNTDTQYF.

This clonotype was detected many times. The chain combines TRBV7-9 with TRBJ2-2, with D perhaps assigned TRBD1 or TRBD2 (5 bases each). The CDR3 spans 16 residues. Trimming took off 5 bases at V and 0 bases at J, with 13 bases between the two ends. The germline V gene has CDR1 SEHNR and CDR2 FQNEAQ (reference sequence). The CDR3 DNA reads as TGTGCCAGCAGCCAGGATTGGGGGTCGAACACCGGGGAGCTGTTTTTT. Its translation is CASSQDWGSNTGELFF.

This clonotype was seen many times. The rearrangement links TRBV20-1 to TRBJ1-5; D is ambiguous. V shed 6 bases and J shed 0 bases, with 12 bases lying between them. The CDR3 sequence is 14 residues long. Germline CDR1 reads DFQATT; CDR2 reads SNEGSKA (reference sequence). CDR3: CSALRAYSNQPQHF. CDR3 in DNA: TGCAGTGCGCTTAGGGCTTATAGCAATCAGCCCCAGCATTTT.

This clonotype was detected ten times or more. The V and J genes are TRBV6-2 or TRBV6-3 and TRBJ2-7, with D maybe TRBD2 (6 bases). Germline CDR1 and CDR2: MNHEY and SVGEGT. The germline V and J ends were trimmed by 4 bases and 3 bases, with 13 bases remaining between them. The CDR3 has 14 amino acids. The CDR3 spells CASSFWQGGYEQYF. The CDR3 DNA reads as TGTGCCAGCAGTTTTTGGCAGGGAGGCTACGAGCAGTACTTC.

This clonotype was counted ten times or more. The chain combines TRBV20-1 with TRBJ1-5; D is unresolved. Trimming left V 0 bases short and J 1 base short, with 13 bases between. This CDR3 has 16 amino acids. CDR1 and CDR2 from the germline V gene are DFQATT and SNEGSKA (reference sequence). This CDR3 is CSARDVREGSNQPQHF. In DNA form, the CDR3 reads TGCAGTGCTAGAGATGTGAGGGAGGGCAGCAATCAGCCCCAGCATTTT.